Each of the 13 T cell receptor beta chains below was sequenced from the same sample in a study of a mutant IDH1 vaccine in newly diagnosed glioma. For these receptors, no antigen is known. Documented time point: week 5, during vaccination. A single vaccine dose contained 300 ug of mutant IDH1 20-mer peptide, and topical imiquimod was used with it. The method was immunoSEQ multiplex PCR; TCRdb's version includes in-frame clones alone and lacks a portion of them. The table has fewer than 65,000 clones, about 86% seen once. Material: PBMCs, obtained from a glioma patient whose treatment included an IDH1 peptide vaccine. The source is a man between 25 and 39 years old with glioma.

V is TRBV9 and J is TRBJ2-7; D gene unclear. Trimming shortened V by 0 bases and J by 3 bases, and 7 bases separated the two germline ends. This CDR3 comprises 13 residues. Germline loops: CDR1 SGDLS, CDR2 YYNGEE. The CDR3 loop is CASSVVDGYEQYF. DNA of the CDR3: TGTGCCAGCAGCGTAGTGGACGGCTACGAGCAGTACTTC.

The chain uses TRBV28 and TRBJ1-1; D ambiguous. The CDR3 has 14 amino acids. Trimming stripped 3 bases from V and 6 bases from J, with 14 bases between. CDR1 and CDR2 from the germline V gene are MDHEN and SYDVKM. The CDR3 spells CASSFFSVGAEAFF. The CDR3 bases are TGTGCCAGCAGTTTTTTCAGTGTTGGGGCTGAAGCTTTCTTT.

V gene TRBV7-6 combines with J gene TRBJ2-3, with 8 bases aligning to TRBD1. The junction had 3 bases not matched to a gene; V was cut back by 1 base and J by 0 bases. Per the germline V gene, CDR1 is SGHVS and CDR2 is FNYEAQ. The CDR3 runs 16 residues. Here the CDR3 reads CASSLEWDRSTDTQYF. CDR3 DNA: TGTGCCAGCAGCTTAGAATGGGACAGGAGCACAGATACGCAGTATTTT.

The V gene is TRBV27, the J gene TRBJ2-1; the D gene is possibly TRBD1 (6 bases). V gave up 6 bases and J gave up 4 bases, with 16 bases separating them. Germline-derived CDR1 and CDR2 are MNHEY and SMNVEV (reference sequence). The CDR3 spans 15 residues. The CDR3 reads CASSSRTEHYNEQFF. For the CDR3, the DNA is TGTGCCAGCAGCTCAAGGACAGAACATTACAATGAGCAGTTCTTC.

V gene TRBV12-5 combines with J gene TRBJ1-3, with D tentatively TRBD1 (5 bases). The CDR3 extends over 16 amino acids. Looked up from germline, CDR1 is LGHNT and CDR2 is FRNRAP. Trimming cost V 6 bases and J 0 bases, with 15 bases left between them. DNA for the CDR3: TGTGCTAGTGGCTCGGGTCAGGGATTCTCTGGAAACACCATATATTTT. This encodes CASGSGQGFSGNTIYF.

The genes are TRBV4-1 and TRBJ1-1; 8 nucleotides match TRBD1. CDR1 and CDR2 (germline): MGHRA, YSYEKL. The CDR3 contains 18 residues. J lost 2 bases, V lost 3 bases, and 14 bases had no gene match. CDR3: CASSHPPGQVILNTEAFF. The CDR3 DNA is TGCGCCAGCAGCCATCCACCGGGACAGGTAATATTAAACACTGAAGCTTTCTTT.

The chain employs TRBV11-2 and TRBJ1-1; 9 nucleotides match TRBD1. Per the germline V gene, CDR1 is SGHAT and CDR2 is FQNNGV. The CDR3 consists of 16 residues. With V trimmed by 7 bases and J by 0 bases, 9 bases remained unmatched. The CDR3 DNA reads as TGTGCCAGCACCCTCGGACAGGGGTTCATGAACACTGAAGCTTTCTTT. The encoded protein is CASTLGQGFMNTEAFF. Combining the CDR3 with reference TRBV11-2 and TRBJ1-1 gives the whole variable domain EAGVAQSPRYKIIEKRQSVAFWCNPISGHATLYWYQQILGQGPKLLIQFQNNGVVDDSQLPKDRFSAERLKGVDSTLKIQPAKLEDSAVYLCASTLGQGFMNTEAFFGQGTRLTVV.

This clone was observed a single time. The chain employs TRBV19 and TRBJ1-1, with a tentative D call TRBD1 (5 bases). The CDR3 spans 12 residues. CDR1 and CDR2 from the germline V gene are LNHDA and SQIVND (reference sequence). Trimming cost V 5 bases and J 5 bases, with 9 bases left between them. This chain's CDR3 is CASSPWGTEAFF. The CDR3 DNA sequence: TGTGCCAGTAGTCCCTGGGGGACTGAAGCTTTCTTT.

CDR3 DNA: TGTGCCAGCTCTTACGTAAGGGACCAAGAGACCCAGTACTTC. Encoded protein: CASSYVRDQETQYF. V usage is TRBV7-9 and J usage is TRBJ2-5; D unclear. The CDR3 extends over 14 amino acids. Germline V gene lookup returns CDR1 SEHNR and CDR2 FQNEAQ (reference sequence). V was clipped by 8 bases and J by 0 bases, with 13 bases between them.

The chain has TRBV19 and TRBJ2-5; maybe TRBD1 (6 bases). The CDR3 contains 15 residues. Germline values: CDR1 LNHDA, CDR2 SQIVND (reference sequence). V lost 1 base, J lost 5 bases, and 14 bases lay in between. The CDR3 nucleotides read TGTGCCAGTAGTATAGGACAGGTACCCCTTGAGACCCAGTACTTC. It specifies CASSIGQVPLETQYF.

The gene calls are TRBV7-2 and TRBJ2-7; no reliable D call. The CDR3 is made up of 11 amino acids. Per the germline V gene, CDR1 is SGHTA and CDR2 is FQGNSA. The V end lost 3 bases, the J end lost 5 bases, and 5 bases lay between the germline ends. The CDR3: CASSFHHEQYF. CDR3 DNA: TGTGCCAGCAGCTTTCACCACGAGCAGTACTTC.

The J gene is TRBJ1-6, the V gene TRBV2; D ambiguous. The V gene's germline CDR1 is SNHLY and CDR2 FYNNEI. The CDR3 loop spans 15 amino acids. Trimming removed 8 bases from V and 10 bases from J, with 21 bases in between. CDR3 protein: CASQRGGDIPSPLHF. In nucleotides, the CDR3 is TGTGCCAGCCAACGAGGAGGAGACATTCCCTCACCCCTCCACTTT.

This chain connects TRBV7-2 to TRBJ2-2; D call uncertain. The CDR3 has 14 residues. CDR1 is SGHTA and CDR2 is FQGNSA in the germline V gene. V lost 5 bases and J lost 7, with 14 bases in between. CDR3 amino acids: CASSPGVFDGELFF. CDR3 bases: TGTGCCAGCAGCCCCGGAGTGTTTGACGGGGAGCTGTTTTTT.